This T cell receptor beta chain is from a study of blood T cell repertoires in COVID-19. This CDR3 region has 13 residues. Germline V lookup: CDR1 LNHDA, CDR2 SQIVND (reference sequence). The ends were cut back, 3 bases at V and 8 bases at J, with 13 bases in the middle. Some clones are missing from TCRdb's copy, which holds only in-frame ones; the method was immunoSEQ multiplex PCR. This sample carries about 290,000 clones, about 82% of them seen once, and the ten largest clones take around 4.2%. The receptor's source is a woman aged 45-65 years with active or convalescent COVID-19. The chain employs TRBV19 and TRBJ1-2; no definite D call. Material: peripheral blood. The CDR3 reads CASSMLAGVGYTF. The CDR3 nucleotides read TGTGCCAGTAGTATGTTGGCCGGGGTCGGCTACACCTTC.